This T cell receptor (beta chain) derives from a study of blood T cell repertoires in COVID-19. At the level of the study: COVID-19 samples, acute and convalescent, were from the United States, Italy and Spain.

As originally analysed: Counts of nucleated cells, estimated from reference gene primer amplification, were obtained. Using immunoSEQ multiplex PCR, the repertoire was profiled, and TCRdb retains in-frame clones only, with some absent. From that table come the V and J calls and clone size; the DNA was used to work out D and trimming. This table holds some 44,000 clones, around 93% found once. The receptor's source is a human donor in a cohort sampled during active COVID-19. The sequenced sample was peripheral blood.

The CDR3 here is CASRLAGGLTQYF. The DNA for the CDR3 is TGTGCCAGCAGGCTAGCGGGGGGGCTGACCCAGTACTTC. The chain couples TRBV6-5 to TRBJ2-5; 12 bases agree with TRBD2. CDR1 MNHEY and CDR2 SVGAGI come from the germline V gene. The V and J ends lost 6 bases and 7 bases, in that order; junction bases with no gene match: 3. The CDR3 contains 13 residues.